Detailed here is one T cell receptor beta chain. The antigen is unknown. Germline-derived CDR1 and CDR2 are SQVTM and ANQGSEA. With V trimmed by 6 bases and J by 2 bases, 12 bases remained unmatched. The CDR3 has 16 residues. The sample is drawn from a study of T cell responses to AZD1222 COVID-19 vaccine. General study results and limits: Spike-wide vaccine-associated CD4 TCRs dominated at 160-218 and 743-854. No repertoire was sampled before or during the peak T cell response, only after it. Spike-specific TCRs gained breadth and depth after people received two AZD1222 doses.

Libraries were prepared by immunoSEQ multiplex PCR; TCRdb keeps only in-frame clonotypes and omits some of them. The sample lists 100,000 to 150,000 clones, 90% to 95% occurring once. The sample in question was peripheral blood, obtained on day 0 of AZD1222 vaccination. The sequence came from an adult in good health. The chain combines TRBV29-1 with TRBJ1-2; 10 bases are a match to TRBD1. CDR3 DNA sequence: TGCAGCGTGTGGATGACAGGGGGCACTATAAACTATGGCTACACCTTC. Translating it yields CSVWMTGGTINYGYTF.